This T cell receptor beta chain was profiled in a study of T cells in narcolepsy. Overall study: Patients with NT1 or NT2 and healthy control donors were enrolled.

A word on this clone: Its antigen is unknown.

The CDR3 has 15 residues. V was shortened by 2 bases and J by 0 bases, with 8 bases between the two germline ends. Germline values: CDR1 SGHVS, CDR2 FQNEAQ. Sequenced by immunoSEQ multiplex PCR; TCRdb stores in-frame clones only, minus some. The data contain tens of thousands of clones, around 89% of them singletons. Study-wide points: Comparing one patient's CSF and blood CD4+ clonotypes highlighted HCRT- and TRIB2-specific autoreactive clonotypes. Reportedly, autoreactive clonotypes were serially detected in patients' blood but not controls'.

Sequencing used CD45RA- memory CD4+ T cells from PBMCs. The receptor was isolated from a human donor with narcolepsy. This rearrangement joins TRBV7-8 to TRBJ1-5; unclear D gene. CDR3 nucleotide sequence: TGTGCCAGCAGCTTAATCAGACATAGCAATCAGCCCCAGCATTTT. Encoded protein: CASSLIRHSNQPQHF.